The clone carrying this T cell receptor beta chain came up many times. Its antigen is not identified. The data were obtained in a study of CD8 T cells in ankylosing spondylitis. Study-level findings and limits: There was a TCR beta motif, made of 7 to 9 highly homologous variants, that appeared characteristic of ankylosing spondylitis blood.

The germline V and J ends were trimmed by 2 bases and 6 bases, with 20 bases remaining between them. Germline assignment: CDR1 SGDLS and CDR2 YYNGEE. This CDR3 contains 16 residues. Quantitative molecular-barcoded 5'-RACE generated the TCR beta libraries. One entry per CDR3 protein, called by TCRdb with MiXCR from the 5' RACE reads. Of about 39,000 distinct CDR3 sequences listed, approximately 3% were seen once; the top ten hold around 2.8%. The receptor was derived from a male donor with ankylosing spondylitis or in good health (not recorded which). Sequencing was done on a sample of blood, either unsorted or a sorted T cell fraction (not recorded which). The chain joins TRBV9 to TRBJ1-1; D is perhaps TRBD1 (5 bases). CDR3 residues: CASSVGAAQGLAEAFF. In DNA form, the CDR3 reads TGTGCCAGCAGCGTTGGGGCAGCTCAAGGACTCGCTGAAGCTTTCTTT.